This is a list of T cell receptor beta chains from one sample in a study of CXCR3-negative and CXCR3-positive naive CD8 T cells. Reprocessing the 5' RACE reads, TCRdb reports a single entry for every CDR3 protein and omits DNA. This listing includes 120,000 to 150,000 distinct CDR3 sequences. Material: naive CXCR3+ CD8+ T cells from blood. These receptors were obtained from a human donor in good health. Some clones in this sample may be carry-over from other donors' samples. Each CDR3 is given with its conserved first and last residue. Fields, in order: CDR3 protein, V gene, J gene.

CASSPPNNYGYTF,TRBV7-6,TRBJ1-2
CSVDYGMGGNEQFF,TRBV29-1,TRBJ2-1
CASSPKSKQQPQHF,TRBV3-1,TRBJ1-5
CASSFGTSNMLEKLFF,TRBV7-2,TRBJ1-4
CASSYNGTGTYIQYF,TRBV6-2/TRBV6-3,TRBJ2-4
CASSWTGRTGELFF,TRBV6-2/TRBV6-3,TRBJ2-2
CSAPRGRGYEQYF,TRBV20-1,TRBJ2-7
CSVEAWTEDNEQFF,TRBV29-1,TRBJ2-1
CASSQDRGTGSGYTF,TRBV4-3,TRBJ1-2
CSVEDPREMTGDQFF,TRBV29-1,TRBJ2-1
CSVPGEITDTQYF,TRBV29-1,TRBJ2-3
CASSYKGWETQYF,TRBV6-5,TRBJ2-5
CASSVDRNTGELFF,TRBV11-3,TRBJ2-2
CASSLEWDTGYTDTQYF,TRBV5-1,TRBJ2-3
CASSFMGTDTQYF,TRBV6-5,TRBJ2-3
CASSGPGTISTDTQYF,TRBV6-2/TRBV6-3,TRBJ2-3
CASSLEQDPYGYTF,TRBV7-9,TRBJ1-2